These 28 T cell receptor beta chains were sequenced from one sample in a study of vaccination and CD4 T cells after COVID-19. Cultured CD4+ T-cell DNA underwent Oncomine TCR Beta short-read sequencing. TCRdb re-called the PCR reads through MiXCR, storing one row per CDR3 protein. This sample has over 15,000 distinct CDR3 sequences; around 31% occur once, and the top ten carry approximately 14%. For these receptors, no antigen is known. Treatment noted: approximately 9-day PBMC culture with coronavirus spike peptide pools or control peptides (ViraFEST assay). The specimen was cultured CD4+ T cells from blood. The source is a human donor with COVID-19.

This clonotype was observed a few times. The J gene is TRBJ2-6, the V gene TRBV11-2, with D unresolved. Germline V lookup: CDR1 SGHAT, CDR2 FQNNGV. The CDR3 covers 15 residues. V was cut by 4 bases and J by 4 bases, with 11 bases left in between. This chain's CDR3 is CASSWSTLGANVLTF. In DNA form, the CDR3 reads TGTGCCAGCAGCTGGTCGACTCTCGGGGCCAACGTCCTGACTTTC.

The chain recombines TRBV20-1 with TRBJ2-2; 8 bases fit TRBD2. Unmatched junction bases numbered 10, after V lost 3 bases and J lost 7 bases. This CDR3 is 15 amino acids long. Germline V gene data show CDR1 as DFQATT and CDR2 as SNEGSKA (reference sequence). CDR3 nucleotide sequence: TGCAGTGCTAGTATTCGGGGGGGAGGAATCGGGGAGCTGTTTTTT. This translates into CSASIRGGGIGELFF.

Within the sample, this clonotype is medium-sized (0.01 to 0.1%). The V gene is TRBV11-3, the J gene TRBJ1-6, with D unclear. Germline CDR1 SGHNT, CDR2 YENEEA. Trimming left V 0 bases short and J 10 bases short, with 13 bases between. The CDR3 has 15 amino acids. The CDR3, as DNA: TGTGCCAGCAGCTTAGATAGTCGGGCTGGGTCACCCCTCCACTTT. The encoded protein is CASSLDSRAGSPLHF. Full variable domain (missing parts from reference TRBV11-3 and TRBJ1-6): EAGVVQSPRYKIIEKKQPVAFWCNPISGHNTLYWYLQNLGQGPELLIRYENEEAVDDSQLPKDRFSAERLKGVDSTLKIQPAELGDSAVYLCASSLDSRAGSPLHFGNGTRLTVT.

This clonotype was seen more than once but under ten times. The V gene is TRBV6-9, the J gene TRBJ1-4, with 7 bases matching TRBD1. Germline assignment: CDR1 MNHGY and CDR2 SVAAGI. The CDR3 is 16 residues long. Trimming cost V 5 bases and J 0 bases; bases outside gene matches: 6. CDR3 nucleotide sequence: TGTGCCAGCAGTCCTCAGGGGGAAGCAACTAATGAAAAACTGTTTTTT. Its protein is CASSPQGEATNEKLFF.

This clonotype was seen a handful of times. The J gene is TRBJ1-5, the V gene TRBV7-3; 7 nucleotides align to TRBD1. Germline V gene lookup returns CDR1 SGHTA and CDR2 FQGTGA. Trimming removed 8 bases from V and 4 bases from J; junction bases left unmatched: 5. The CDR3 is 13 amino acids. For the CDR3, the DNA is TGTGCCAGCGCAACAGGGGCTAATCAGCCCCAGCATTTT. Its translation is CASATGANQPQHF.

CDR3 amino acids: CASSVSGGVNTGELFF. The DNA of the CDR3 is TGTGCCAGCAGCGTTTCCGGGGGAGTGAACACCGGGGAGCTGTTTTTT. This chain uses TRBV9 with TRBJ2-2, with D maybe TRBD2 (6 bases). The CDR3 has 16 residues. CDR1 SGDLS and CDR2 YYNGEE come from the germline V gene. Trimming removed 2 bases from V and 1 base from J, with 12 bases in between. The full variable domain, completed using reference TRBV9 and TRBJ2-2, is DSGVTQTPKHLITATGQRVTLRCSPRSGDLSVYWYQQSLDQGLQFLIQYYNGEERAKGNILERFSAQQFPDLHSELNLSSLELGDSALYFCASSVSGGVNTGELFFGEGSRLTVL.

This clonotype occurred a few times. The CDR3 DNA follows: TGTGCCAGCAGCCCCGGGACAGGGAACACCGGGGAGCTGTTTTTT. It yields the protein CASSPGTGNTGELFF. The V and J genes are TRBV11-3 and TRBJ2-2; the match to TRBD1 covers 8 bases. V dropped 5 bases and J dropped 1; count of bases not matched to a gene: 3. The CDR3 extends over 15 amino acids. Per the germline V gene, CDR1 is SGHNT and CDR2 is YENEEA.

The chain employs TRBV11-2 and TRBJ2-1; 9 bases fit TRBD2. V trimming: 5 bases; J trimming: 4 bases; junction bases outside the gene matches: 24. The CDR3 spans 21 residues. Germline CDR1 and CDR2: SGHAT and FQNNGV. The DNA for the CDR3 is TGTGCCAGCAGCCCTGCTCTATTTGCCGGGATAGCGGGGGCAACTTACAATGAGCAGTTCTTC. Residues: CASSPALFAGIAGATYNEQFF.

Here the CDR3 DNA reads TGCGCCAGCAGGCGACTAGCAAACACCGGGGAGCTGTTTTTT. Amino acid sequence: CASRRLANTGELFF. The V call is TRBV4-3, the J call TRBJ2-2, with 7 bases lining up with TRBD2. V shed 6 bases and J 2 bases; nucleotides not matched to a gene: 3. Germline values: CDR1 LGHNA, CDR2 YSLEER. This CDR3 spans 14 amino acids.

This sequence joins TRBV6-5 and TRBJ1-2, with a weak D call TRBD1 (5 bases). Trimming cost V 0 bases and J 0 bases, with 14 bases left between them. This CDR3 is built from 17 residues. The germline V gene has CDR1 MNHEY and CDR2 SVGAGI. Written as DNA, the CDR3 is TGTGCCAGCAGTTACTCGAGGGCAGGGCAGACTAACTATGGCTACACCTTC. Translation gives CASSYSRAGQTNYGYTF.

The chain carries TRBV19 and TRBJ2-7, with 9 bases fitting TRBD1. The CDR3 has 11 amino acids. Per the germline V gene, CDR1 is LNHDA and CDR2 is SQIVND (reference sequence). J gave up 7 bases and V 9 bases, and 4 bases lay outside the gene matches. Here the CDR3 reads CASSDRGEQYF. CDR3 nucleotide sequence: TGTGCCAGCTCGGACAGGGGTGAGCAGTACTTC.

V usage is TRBV12-5 and J usage is TRBJ2-5; D unresolved. Germline CDR1 and CDR2: LGHNT and FRNRAP. The V end was cut by 6 bases, the J end by 5 bases, with 7 bases between. The CDR3 contains 11 residues. The CDR3 loop is CASGLTETQYF. CDR3 sequence (DNA): TGTGCTAGTGGCCTTACGGAGACCCAGTACTTC.

V is TRBV5-1 and J is TRBJ2-5, with D maybe TRBD2 (6 bases). Trimming cost V 0 bases and J 4 bases, with 7 bases left between them. This CDR3 is built from 13 residues. Germline V gene data show CDR1 as SGHRS and CDR2 as YFSETQ. The CDR3 is CASSLGSGETQYF. The CDR3 DNA follows: TGCGCCAGCAGCTTGGGTAGCGGAGAGACCCAGTACTTC.

The table lists this clonotype with a few counts. The rearrangement links TRBV15 to TRBJ2-5, with TRBD1 matching over 8 bases. This CDR3 is built from 14 residues. Trimming took 2 bases from V and 5 from J; bases not matched to a gene: 4. Germline CDR1 is LNHNV and CDR2 is YYDKDF (reference sequence). The CDR3 loop is CATSRRQGKETQYF. Here the CDR3 DNA reads TGTGCCACCAGCAGAAGACAGGGGAAGGAGACCCAGTACTTC.

The chain joins TRBV9 to TRBJ1-5, with 8 bases lining up with TRBD1. V lost 3 bases and J lost 2; bases outside the gene matches: 1. The germline CDR1 and CDR2 sequences are SGDLS and YYNGEE. The CDR3 extends over 14 amino acids. The CDR3 DNA sequence: TGTGCCAGCAGCGCGGGACAGGGCAATCAGCCCCAGCATTTT. Translated, it gives CASSAGQGNQPQHF.

This chain connects TRBV12-3 or TRBV12-4 to TRBJ2-4, with 7 positions matching TRBD2. The CDR3 loop spans 15 amino acids. With V trimmed by 2 bases and J by 1 base, 2 bases remained unmatched. The CDR3 is CASSLHGGAKNIQYF. CDR3 nucleotide sequence: TGTGCCAGCAGTTTACACGGGGGGGCCAAAAACATTCAGTACTTC.

The chain couples TRBV6-1 to TRBJ2-2, with D tentatively TRBD1 (6 bases). V lost 5 bases to trimming and J lost 5 bases, with 12 bases between them. CDR3 length: 14 amino acids. Per germline, CDR1 MNHNS and CDR2 SASEGT. In nucleotides, the CDR3 is TGTGCCAGCAGTAACAGGGATCGGACCGGGGAGCTGTTTTTT. Translation gives CASSNRDRTGELFF.

The gene calls are TRBV5-6 and TRBJ2-3; D might be TRBD1 (5 bases). Looked up from germline, CDR1 is SGHDT and CDR2 is YYEEEE. The CDR3 extends over 16 amino acids. Trimming pared 1 base from V and 2 bases from J, leaving 14 bases between. The CDR3 reads CASSLPMGPDTDTQYF. The CDR3 DNA is TGTGCCAGCAGCTTGCCAATGGGGCCAGACACAGATACGCAGTATTTT. Combining the CDR3 with reference TRBV5-6 and TRBJ2-3 gives the whole variable domain DAGVTQSPTHLIKTRGQQVTLRCSPKSGHDTVSWYQQALGQGPQFIFQYYEEEERQRGNFPDRFSGHQFPNYSSELNVNALLLGDSALYLCASSLPMGPDTDTQYFGPGTRLTVL.

The chain uses TRBV5-4 and TRBJ2-2; 11 bases are shared with TRBD2. In germline, CDR1 is SGHNT, CDR2 YYREEE (reference sequence). The CDR3 is made up of 18 amino acids. V was pared by 3 bases and J by 4 bases, with 11 bases of the junction left unmatched. The chain's CDR3 is CASSSLAGGPGSTGELFF. The DNA of the CDR3 is TGTGCCAGCAGCTCGCTAGCGGGGGGTCCCGGGAGCACCGGGGAGCTGTTTTTT.

This clonotype turned up a few times. V is TRBV7-6 and J is TRBJ2-5, with 9 bases aligning to TRBD2. The CDR3 sequence is 16 residues long. The germline CDR1 and CDR2 sequences are SGHVS and FNYEAQ. J lost 5 bases, V lost 4 bases, and 11 bases had no gene match. The DNA for the CDR3 is TGTGCCAGCAGCTCTATGGGCGGGGGGGCCTTCGAGACCCAGTACTTC. It yields the protein CASSSMGGGAFETQYF. Combining the CDR3 with reference TRBV7-6 and TRBJ2-5 gives the whole variable domain GAGVSQSPRYKVTKRGQDVALRCDPISGHVSLYWYRQALGQGPEFLTYFNYEAQQDKSGLPNDRFSAERPEGSISTLTIQRTEQRDSAMYRCASSSMGGGAFETQYFGPGTRLLVL.

This sequence joins TRBV2 and TRBJ1-2, with a possible D match to TRBD1 (6 bases). V was pared by 2 bases and J by 7 bases, with 11 bases between. Germline assignment: CDR1 SNHLY and CDR2 FYNNEI. The CDR3 length is 13 residues. CDR3: CASSETGRGGYTF. In nucleotides, the CDR3 is TGTGCCAGCAGTGAAACAGGGAGAGGTGGCTACACCTTC. The full variable domain, its missing parts supplied by reference TRBV2 and TRBJ1-2, is EPEVTQTPSHQVTQMGQEVILRCVPISNHLYFYWYRQILGQKVEFLVSFYNNEISEKSEIFDDQFSVERPDGSNFTLKIRSTKLEDSAMYFCASSETGRGGYTFGSGTRLTVV.

The chain has TRBV7-2 and TRBJ2-5; TRBD2 is a possible D gene (5 bases). Germline-derived CDR1 and CDR2 are SGHTA and FQGNSA. Trimming pared 4 bases from V and 5 bases from J, leaving 17 bases between. This CDR3 comprises 15 residues. The chain's CDR3 is CASSWRSGTRETQYF. For the CDR3, the DNA is TGTGCCAGCAGCTGGAGGAGCGGTACTAGGGAGACCCAGTACTTC.

The V call is TRBV18, the J call TRBJ2-5; a weak D match, TRBD1 (6 bases). V was trimmed by 5 bases and J by 0 bases, leaving 7 bases between them. The germline CDR1 and CDR2 sequences are KGHSH and LQKENI. This CDR3 comprises 13 residues. CDR3 loop: CASSWDNQETQYF. The CDR3 nucleotides read TGTGCCAGCTCATGGGACAACCAAGAGACCCAGTACTTC. Full variable domain (remainder filled in from reference TRBV18 and TRBJ2-5): NAGVMQNPRHLVRRRGQEARLRCSPMKGHSHVYWYRQLPEEGLKFMVYLQKENIIDESGMPKERFSAEFPKEGPSILRIQQVVRGDSAAYFCASSWDNQETQYFGPGTRLLVL.

This clonotype was recorded a few times. The rearrangement links TRBV28 to TRBJ2-6, with 7 positions matching TRBD1. The CDR3 is 15 amino acids. Germline V CDR1 and CDR2: MDHEN, SYDVKM. The V gene end was trimmed by 5 bases and the J gene end by 2 bases; junction bases not matched to a gene: 3. The CDR3: CASSNRGTGANVLTF. For the CDR3, the DNA is TGTGCCAGCAGTAACAGGGGAACTGGGGCCAACGTCCTGACTTTC.

The chain has TRBV19 and TRBJ1-5; perhaps TRBD1 as D (5 bases). CDR3 size: 13 residues. V was shortened by 1 base and J by 7 bases, with 8 bases between the two germline ends. CDR1 is LNHDA, CDR2 SQIVND, per germline (reference sequence). CDR3 DNA: TGTGCCAGTAGTATAGGCAGGGAGCAGCCCCAGCATTTT. Translation gives CASSIGREQPQHF.

In its sample, this clonotype was seen a few times. The CDR3 sequence: CASRTDGNQPQHF. In DNA form, the CDR3 reads TGTGCCAGCAGGACCGACGGCAATCAGCCCCAGCATTTT. J is TRBJ1-5 and V is TRBV6-1, with D hard to call. This CDR3 is 13 amino acids long. Germline lookup yields CDR1 MNHNS and CDR2 SASEGT. The V end was cut by 6 bases, the J end by 2 bases, with 8 bases between.

This clonotype has more than one count but fewer than ten. V gene TRBV6-1 combines with J gene TRBJ1-4; a possible D gene is TRBD1 (6 bases). From germline, CDR1 is MNHNS and CDR2 SASEGT. V was shortened by 6 bases and J by 6 bases, with 14 bases between the two germline ends. This CDR3 contains 14 residues. CDR3: CASRAQGGHEKLFF. CDR3 nucleotide sequence: TGTGCCAGCAGAGCACAGGGAGGACATGAAAAACTGTTTTTT.

The chain has TRBV29-1 and TRBJ1-3; a weak D match, TRBD1 (6 bases). Trimming cost V 3 bases and J 0 bases, with 9 bases left between them. Germline loops: CDR1 SQVTM, CDR2 ANQGSEA. The CDR3 has 14 amino acids. The CDR3 protein is CSVDGGPSGNTIYF. In DNA, the CDR3 is TGCAGCGTTGACGGGGGGCCCTCTGGAAACACCATATATTTT.